The clone carrying this T cell receptor beta chain came up a few times. The target antigen is unknown. This sample was included in a study of response to subunit inactivated influenza vaccine. Study-wide findings and caveats: It was the authors' suggestion that each seasonal influenza vaccination recruits few new T cells.

TCRdb passed the RT-PCR reads through MiXCR, listing each CDR3 protein once. The sample carries roughly 180,000 distinct CDR3 sequences, about 9.3% recorded once. The sequences come from non-naive T cells sorted from PBMCs, collected on the day of vaccination. This sequence originates from a man aged 45 to 65 who received an inactivated influenza vaccine.

Here the CDR3 reads CASSLSHRQAEAFF. The CDR3 nucleotides read TGTGCCAGCAGTTTATCCCACCGACAGGCTGAAGCTTTCTTT. The chain combines TRBV28 with TRBJ1-1, with a weak D call TRBD1 (6 bases). The germline V and J ends were trimmed by 1 base and 6 bases, with 12 bases remaining between them. This CDR3 is 14 amino acids long. Germline CDR1 reads MDHEN; CDR2 reads SYDVKM.